This T cell receptor beta chain was identified during a study of blood T cell repertoires in COVID-19. Turning to the study itself: Italy, Spain and the United States were the sources of the convalescent and acute COVID-19 samples. T cells, B-cell-depleted T cells, or PBMCs provided the cDNA or gDNA that served as material.

In the authors' workflow: Reference gene primers were amplified, and this amplification served to estimate nucleated cell counts. The repertoire was sequenced with immunoSEQ multiplex PCR; TCRdb's copy has only in-frame clones and lacks some. That table gives V, J and clone size, and the DNA gave D and trimming. The data show hundreds of thousands of clones, 70% to 90% seen once. This clone is a singleton in its sample. Enrollment of patients from Seattle took place during active infection, with longitudinal follow-up. V lost 5 bases, J lost 1 base, and 2 bases stayed unmatched. Germline values: CDR1 SGHNT, CDR2 YENEEA. The CDR3 covers 13 residues.

Source material: peripheral blood. This TCR came from a man aged 18 to 35 with COVID-19, enrolled during active disease. V usage is TRBV11-3 and J usage is TRBJ2-7, with 7 positions matching TRBD1. In DNA form, the CDR3 reads TGTGCCAGCAGCCAGACAGGGTCCTACGAGCAGTACTTC. Its protein product is CASSQTGSYEQYF.